This TCR beta chain was obtained from a study of shared clonotypes between healthy human individuals. About the study: For every donor, three CD4 naive, three CD4 memory, two CD8 naive and one CD8 memory plates were used.

Losses at the gene ends were 1 base for V and 6 bases for J; bases not matched to a gene: 5. Germline CDR1 SGHTA, CDR2 FQGNSA. This CDR3 is built from 14 residues. As concerns this clone: Antigen: not known.

Overall study results and limits: Sequencing depth was a factor that was expected to affect clonotype sharing among donors. Across four donors, naive CD4 shared around 5.3%, naive CD8 3.5% to 4%, memory CD4 more than 2%, memory CD8 0.4%. It was the few donors that limited the genetic and exposure-history diversity represented.

TCRdb's table, derived via immunoSEQ multiplex PCR, lists solely in-frame clones and lacks some. The table includes 2 million to 2.5 million clones, 95% detected once. This clonotype was obtained from a man aged 18 to 29 in good health. V and J are TRBV7-2 and TRBJ2-7; TRBD1 matches at 8 bases. The sample was naive CD4+ T cells sorted from blood. Specified subset: CD45RA+ positively selected. CDR3 nucleotides: TGTGCCAGCAGCTTAGTACCAGGGGGCCTCGAGCAGTACTTC. It encodes CASSLVPGGLEQYF.